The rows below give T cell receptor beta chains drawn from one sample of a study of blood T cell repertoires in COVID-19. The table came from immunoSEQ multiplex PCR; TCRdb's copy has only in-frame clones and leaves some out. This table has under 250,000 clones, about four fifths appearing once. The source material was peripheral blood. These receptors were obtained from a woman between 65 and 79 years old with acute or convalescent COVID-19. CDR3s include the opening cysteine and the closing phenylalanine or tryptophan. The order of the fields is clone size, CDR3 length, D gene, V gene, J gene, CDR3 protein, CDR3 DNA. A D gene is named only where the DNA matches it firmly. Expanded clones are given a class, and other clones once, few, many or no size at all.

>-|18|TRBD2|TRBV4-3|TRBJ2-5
CASSQEPSGGPNQETQYF
TGCGCCAGCAGCCAAGAACCTAGCGGGGGGCCAAACCAAGAGACCCAGTACTTC
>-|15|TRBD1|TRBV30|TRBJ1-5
CAWSSRTGSSQPQHF
TGTGCCTGGAGTTCTCGGACAGGTAGTAGTCAGCCCCAGCATTTT
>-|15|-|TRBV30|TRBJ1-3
CAWRKALNSGNTIYF
TGTGCCTGGAGAAAAGCACTCAACTCTGGAAACACCATATATTTT
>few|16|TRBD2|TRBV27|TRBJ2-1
CASSLLGTSGAGEQFF
TGTGCCAGCAGTTTATTAGGGACTAGCGGGGCAGGTGAGCAGTTCTTC
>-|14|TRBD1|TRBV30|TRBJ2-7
CAWREGQGSYEQYF
TGTGCCTGGAGGGAGGGACAGGGATCCTACGAGCAGTACTTC
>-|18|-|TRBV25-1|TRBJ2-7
CASSEPVDWTRTVVEQYF
TGTGCCAGCAGTGAACCCGTCGACTGGACCCGGACAGTGGTAGAGCAGTACTTC
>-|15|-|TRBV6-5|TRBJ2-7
CASSYSQGGFREQYF
TGTGCCAGCAGTTACTCGCAGGGAGGATTTAGGGAGCAGTACTTC
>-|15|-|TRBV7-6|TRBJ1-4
CASSLLALGSEKLFF
TGTGCCAGCAGCTTACTAGCCCTCGGGAGTGAAAAACTGTTTTTT
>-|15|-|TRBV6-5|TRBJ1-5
CASSYGVEGNQPQHF
TGTGCCAGCAGTTATGGAGTGGAGGGCAATCAGCCCCAGCATTTT
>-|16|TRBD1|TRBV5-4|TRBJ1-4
CASSQSRTGFPEKLFF
TGTGCCAGCAGCCAAAGCCGGACAGGGTTTCCAGAAAAACTGTTTTTT
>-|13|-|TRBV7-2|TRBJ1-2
CASSLKPDYGYTF
TGTGCCAGCAGCTTAAAGCCCGATTATGGCTACACCTTC
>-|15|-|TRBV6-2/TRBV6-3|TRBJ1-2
CASSSTSTALYGYTF
TGTGCCAGCAGTTCGACGTCTACAGCCCTCTATGGCTACACCTTC
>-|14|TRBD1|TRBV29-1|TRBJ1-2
CSVEVISGTAGYTF
TGCAGCGTTGAAGTGATATCCGGGACAGCTGGCTACACCTTC
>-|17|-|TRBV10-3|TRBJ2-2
CAISESLSGHSTGELFF
TGTGCCATCAGTGAGTCCCTGTCGGGACACTCGACCGGGGAGCTGTTTTTT
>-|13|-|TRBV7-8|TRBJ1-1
CASSLGGPTEAFF
TGTGCCAGCAGCCTCGGCGGGCCCACTGAAGCTTTCTTT
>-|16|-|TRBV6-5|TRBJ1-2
CASSYSNRKANYGYTF
TGTGCCAGCAGTTACTCTAACAGGAAAGCTAACTATGGCTACACCTTC
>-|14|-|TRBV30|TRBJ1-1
CAWSFDRTNTEAFF
TGTGCCTGGAGTTTCGACAGGACGAACACTGAAGCTTTCTTT
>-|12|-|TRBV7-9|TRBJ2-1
CASRPGVNEQFF
TGTGCCAGCAGACCAGGGGTCAATGAGCAGTTCTTC
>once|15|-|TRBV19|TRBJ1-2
CASSANRDANYGYTF
TGTGCCAGTAGTGCAAACCGGGATGCCAACTATGGCTACACCTTC
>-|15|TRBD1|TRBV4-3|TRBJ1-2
CASSPGQGALFGYTF
TGCGCCAGCAGCCCTGGACAGGGGGCGTTATTTGGCTACACCTTC
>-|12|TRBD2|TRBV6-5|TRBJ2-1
CASSLRGGEQFF
TGTGCCAGCAGCCTCCGCGGGGGTGAGCAGTTCTTC
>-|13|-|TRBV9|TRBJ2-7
CASSPRGTYEQYF
TGTGCCAGCAGCCCCAGGGGAACCTACGAGCAGTACTTC
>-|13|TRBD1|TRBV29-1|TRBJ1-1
CSVEDHGQAGAFF
TGCAGCGTTGAAGATCATGGACAGGCTGGCGCTTTCTTT
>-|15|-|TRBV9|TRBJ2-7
CASSQRGGVTYEQYF
TGTGCCAGCAGCCAGAGGGGGGGCGTAACCTACGAGCAGTACTTC
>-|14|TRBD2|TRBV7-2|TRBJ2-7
CASSSGLGYYEQYF
TGTGCCAGCAGCTCGGGACTAGGGTACTACGAGCAGTACTTC
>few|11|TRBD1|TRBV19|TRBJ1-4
CASSWTGKLFF
TGTGCCAGTAGTTGGACAGGAAAACTGTTTTTT
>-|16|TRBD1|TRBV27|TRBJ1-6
CASSILGGFANSPLHF
TGTGCCAGCAGTATCCTAGGGGGCTTCGCTAATTCACCCCTCCACTTT
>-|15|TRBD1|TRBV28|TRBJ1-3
CASSMTGGMGNTIYF
TGTGCCAGCAGCATGACAGGGGGCATGGGAAACACCATATATTTT
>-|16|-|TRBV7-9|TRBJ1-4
CASSPNLDGLNEKLFF
TGTGCCAGCAGCCCTAACTTGGACGGACTAAATGAAAAACTGTTTTTT
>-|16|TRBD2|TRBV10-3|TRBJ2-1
CAIMKASGGVYNEQFF
TGTGCCATCATGAAGGCTAGCGGGGGTGTCTACAATGAGCAGTTCTTC
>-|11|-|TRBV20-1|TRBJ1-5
CSATGEEPQHF
TGCAGTGCGACAGGTGAGGAACCCCAGCATTTT
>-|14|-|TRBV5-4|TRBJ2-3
CASSSVHSTDTQYF
TGTGCCAGCAGCTCCGTACATAGCACAGATACGCAGTATTTT
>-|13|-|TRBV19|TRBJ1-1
CASRGQGMTEAFF
TGTGCCAGTAGGGGCCAGGGGATGACTGAAGCTTTCTTT
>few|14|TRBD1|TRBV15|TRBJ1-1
CATSPGGSHTEAFF
TGTGCCACCAGTCCAGGGGGCAGTCACACTGAAGCTTTCTTT
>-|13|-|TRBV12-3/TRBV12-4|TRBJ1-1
CASRGRQPPKVFF
TGTGCCAGCAGGGGTAGACAGCCCCCAAAAGTTTTCTTT
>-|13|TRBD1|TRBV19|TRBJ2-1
CASRGQNYNEQFF
TGTGCCAGTAGGGGACAGAACTACAATGAGCAGTTCTTC
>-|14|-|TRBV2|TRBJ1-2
CASSEEVGLYGYTF
TGTGCCAGCAGTGAAGAGGTAGGACTCTATGGCTACACCTTC
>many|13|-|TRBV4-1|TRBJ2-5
CASSQVGGETQYF
TGCGCCAGCAGCCAAGTCGGAGGGGAGACCCAGTACTTC
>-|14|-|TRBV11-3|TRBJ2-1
CASSLNHRYNEQFF
TGTGCCAGCAGCTTAAACCACCGGTACAATGAGCAGTTCTTC
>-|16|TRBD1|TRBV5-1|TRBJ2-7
CASSGGGQLSSYEQYF
TGCGCCAGCAGCGGTGGGGGACAGTTAAGCTCCTACGAGCAGTACTTC
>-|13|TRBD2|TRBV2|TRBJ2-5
CACSGGIQETQYF
TGTGCCTGTAGCGGGGGTATCCAAGAGACCCAGTACTTC
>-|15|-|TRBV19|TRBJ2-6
CASSILYSGANVLTF
TGTGCCAGTAGTATTCTCTACTCCGGGGCCAACGTCCTGACTTTC
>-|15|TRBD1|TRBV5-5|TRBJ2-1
CASSLTLTGFHEQFF
TGTGCCAGCAGCCTAACTTTGACAGGGTTTCATGAGCAGTTCTTC
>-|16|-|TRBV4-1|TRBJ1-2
CASSQHPTGTNYGYTF
TGCGCCAGCAGCCAACACCCGACGGGAACCAACTATGGCTACACCTTC
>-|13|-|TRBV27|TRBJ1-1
CASSFDGGTEAFF
TGTGCCAGCAGTTTTGACGGGGGGACTGAAGCTTTCTTT
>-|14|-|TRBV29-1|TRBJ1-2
CSVFTREGRDGYTF
TGCAGCGTCTTCACCAGGGAGGGGCGGGATGGCTACACCTTC